This T cell receptor (beta chain) came from a study of blood T cells in healthy people across ages. Each sample had at least 6 million PBMCs isolated. As to this clonotype: Its antigen is not identified.

Findings of the study overall: Per-million-T-cell TCR beta diversity fell roughly linearly with age.

Alongside a J-beta primer mix, a sample-barcoded 5' primer served in a second PCR lasting about 7 to 11 cycles. The template-switch adaptor, which had 12 random nucleotides, put a tag on each cDNA molecule. From each sample, at least 2.5 million paired-end reads containing CDR3 were obtained. Using its own MiXCR run on the 5' RACE reads, TCRdb lists one record per CDR3 protein. The sample lists around 1.7 million distinct CDR3 sequences, under 30% occurring once. Germline V gene sequence: CDR1 MNHEY, CDR2 SMNVEV (reference sequence). V dropped 8 bases and J dropped 4 bases, with 14 bases sitting between them. The CDR3 runs to 13 residues.

The rearrangement links TRBV27 to TRBJ1-1; TRBD1 is a possible D gene (5 bases). This sequence was found in a woman aged 25 to 39 in good health. The sequenced material came from blood. CDR3 sequence: CASGISGTTEAFF. The CDR3 coding sequence is TGTGCCAGCGGTATTAGCGGGACCACTGAAGCTTTCTTT.